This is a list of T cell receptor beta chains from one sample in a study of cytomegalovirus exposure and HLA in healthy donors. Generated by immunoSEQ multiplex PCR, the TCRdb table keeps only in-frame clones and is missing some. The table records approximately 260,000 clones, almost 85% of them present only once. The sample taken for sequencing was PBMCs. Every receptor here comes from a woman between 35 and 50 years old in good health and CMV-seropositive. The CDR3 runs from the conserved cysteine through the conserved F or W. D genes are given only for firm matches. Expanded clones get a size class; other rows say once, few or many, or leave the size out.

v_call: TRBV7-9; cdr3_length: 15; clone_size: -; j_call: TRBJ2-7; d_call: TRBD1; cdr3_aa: CASSPRDRGLYEQYF; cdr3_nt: TGTGCCAGCAGCCCCAGGGACAGGGGTCTATACGAGCAGTACTTC
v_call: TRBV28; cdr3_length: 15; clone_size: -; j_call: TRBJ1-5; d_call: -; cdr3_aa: CASTSWADPIQPQHF; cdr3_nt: TGTGCCAGCACCTCTTGGGCAGACCCAATTCAGCCCCAGCATTTT
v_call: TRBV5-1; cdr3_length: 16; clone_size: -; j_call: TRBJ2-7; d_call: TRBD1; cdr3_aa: CASSPSTGQGGYEQYF; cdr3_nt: TGCGCCAGCAGCCCAAGTACGGGACAGGGGGGTTACGAGCAGTACTTC
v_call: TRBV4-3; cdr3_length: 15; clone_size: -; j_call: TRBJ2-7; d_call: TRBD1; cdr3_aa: CASSQEGTDSYEQYF; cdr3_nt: TGCGCCAGCAGCCAAGAAGGGACAGACTCCTACGAGCAGTACTTC
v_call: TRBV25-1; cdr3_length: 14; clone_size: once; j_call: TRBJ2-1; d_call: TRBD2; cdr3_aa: CASSASGSLNEQFF; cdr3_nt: TGTGCCAGCAGTGCTAGCGGGAGTCTGAATGAGCAGTTCTTC
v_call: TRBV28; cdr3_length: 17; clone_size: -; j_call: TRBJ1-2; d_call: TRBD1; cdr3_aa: CASSLPGTVERRYGYTF; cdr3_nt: TGTGCCAGCAGTTTACCGGGGACAGTGGAACGGCGTTATGGCTACACCTTC
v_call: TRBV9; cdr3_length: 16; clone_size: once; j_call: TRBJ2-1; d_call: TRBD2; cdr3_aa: CASSVTSGRVYNEQFF; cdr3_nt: TGTGCCAGCAGCGTGACTAGCGGGAGAGTCTACAATGAGCAGTTCTTC
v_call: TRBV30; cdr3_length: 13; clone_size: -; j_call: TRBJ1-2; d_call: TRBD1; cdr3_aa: CAWTLTGVMGYTF; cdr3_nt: TGTGCCTGGACCCTAACAGGGGTTATGGGCTACACCTTC
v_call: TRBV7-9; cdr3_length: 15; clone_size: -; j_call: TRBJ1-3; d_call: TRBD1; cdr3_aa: CASSSTGTLGNTIYF; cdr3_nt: TGTGCCAGCAGCTCGACAGGGACCTTAGGAAACACCATATATTTT
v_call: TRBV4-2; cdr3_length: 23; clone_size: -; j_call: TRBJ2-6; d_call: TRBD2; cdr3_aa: CASSLPGLESGLGGGAGANVLTF; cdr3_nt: TGTGCCAGCAGCCTCCCGGGACTAGAATCCGGGTTGGGTGGTGGGGCTGGGGCCAACGTCCTGACTTTC